The 32 T cell receptor beta chains below were found in one sample sequenced in a study of T cell repertoires in cytomegalovirus infection. TCRdb itself ran the reads through MiXCR, one entry per CDR3 protein. Of hundreds of thousands of distinct CDR3 sequences in the sample, 31% were seen once. Input material: PBMCs. The receptor source for this set is a human donor in good health (CMV status not recorded). Some clones in this sample may be carry-over from other donors' samples.

This clonotype was observed at least ten times. This rearrangement joins TRBV28 to TRBJ1-3, with TRBD1 as a possible D gene (5 bases). Germline loops: CDR1 MDHEN, CDR2 SYDVKM. This CDR3 comprises 15 residues. V gave up 6 bases and J gave up 1 base, with 13 bases separating them. The CDR3 here is CASRRGGNSGNTIYF. DNA for the CDR3: TGTGCCAGCAGGCGCGGGGGGAATTCTGGAAACACCATATATTTT.

The chain has TRBV12-3 or TRBV12-4 and TRBJ2-6; no reliable D call. The CDR3 totals 15 residues. The ends were cut back, 5 bases at V and 2 bases at J, with 10 bases in the middle. The CDR3 spells CASSGIMAGANVLTF. CDR3 DNA sequence: TGTGCCAGCAGTGGTATTATGGCTGGGGCCAACGTCCTGACTTTC.

This clonotype was counted a few times. The V gene is TRBV6-6, the J gene TRBJ2-3; D is unresolved. V dropped 2 bases and J dropped 6 bases, with 0 bases sitting between them. This CDR3 spans 10 amino acids. CDR1 MNHNY and CDR2 SVGAGI come from the germline V gene (reference sequence). The CDR3 DNA sequence: TGTGCCAGCAGTTACGATACGCAGTATTTT. This translates into CASSYDTQYF.

The J gene is TRBJ1-2, the V gene TRBV3-1; the D is unclear. The germline V gene has CDR1 LGHDT and CDR2 YNNKEL (reference sequence). The CDR3 length is 13 residues. V gave up 4 bases and J gave up 4 bases, with 10 bases separating them. The CDR3 bases are TGTGCCAGCAGCCTCAGACCCTTCTATGGCTACACCTTC. It yields the protein CASSLRPFYGYTF. Full variable domain (missing parts from reference TRBV3-1 and TRBJ1-2): DTAVSQTPKYLVTQMGNDKSIKCEQNLGHDTMYWYKQDSKKFLKIMFSYNNKELIINETVPNRFSPKSPDKAHLNLHINSLELGDSAVYFCASSLRPFYGYTFGSGTRLTVV.

Note on this clonotype: Because the CDR3's place on the DNA is in doubt, the DNA is left out and the CDR3 is given as listed by TCRdb. The chain joins TRBV5-1 to TRBJ2-7. The CDR3 length is 14 residues, termini included. Germline V gives CDR1 SGHRS, CDR2 YFSETQ. The chain's CDR3 is CASSFGGGSYEQCF.

As to this clonotype: This clone may be a read error of a much larger clone one base away. CDR3 in amino acids: CATRDRGNTGDLFF. In nucleotides, the CDR3 is TGTGCCACCCGGGACAGGGGGAACACCGGGGATCTGTTTTTT. The chain has TRBV24-1 and TRBJ2-2; 11 bases line up with TRBD1. The CDR3 has 14 residues. Germline-derived CDR1 and CDR2 are KGHDR and SFDVKD.

This chain links TRBV29-1 with TRBJ2-7; the D gene is possibly TRBD1 (6 bases). This CDR3 has 13 amino acids. Trimming stripped 5 bases from V and 0 bases from J, with 11 bases between. Germline-derived CDR1 and CDR2 are SQVTM and ANQGSEA. The CDR3 DNA follows: TGCAGCGTTCGGACAGCAGTCTCCTACGAGCAGTACTTC. It codes for CSVRTAVSYEQYF.

The chain is built from TRBV5-6 and TRBJ2-1; 11 bases are a match to TRBD2. Germline V gives CDR1 SGHDT, CDR2 YYEEEE. J gave up 8 bases and V 0 bases, and 4 bases lay outside the gene matches. The CDR3 consists of 15 residues. CDR3 nucleotides: TGTGCCAGCAGCTTGGAGGCTAGCGGGGGGCATGAGCAGTTCTTC. Its translation: CASSLEASGGHEQFF.

A few counts support this clonotype. The chain carries TRBV12-3 or TRBV12-4 and TRBJ2-7; no clear D. The CDR3 has 14 amino acids. V was clipped by 6 bases and J by 4 bases, with 16 bases between them. CDR3 coding DNA: TGTGCCAGCAGCCCCCATGGCAGGCGATACGAGCAGTACTTC. It is translated as CASSPHGRRYEQYF.

Remarks on this clonotype: One junction end disagrees with the germline gene, perhaps due to a read error. The chain employs TRBV11-3 and TRBJ2-1, with 10 bases identical to TRBD2. Germline CDR1 reads SGHNT; CDR2 reads YENEEA. This CDR3 spans 13 amino acids. CDR3 bases: TGTGCCAGAAGCTTGGAGCGGGGGGGCCGGTTATTCTTC. This encodes CARSLERGGRLFF. The complete variable domain, with remaining parts taken from reference TRBV11-3 and TRBJ2-1, reads EAGVVQSPRYKIIEKKQPVAFWCNPISGHNTLYWYLQNLGQGPELLIRYENEEAVDDSQLPKDRFSAERLKGVDSTLKIQPAELGDSAVYLCARSLERGGRLFFGPGTRLTVL.

The table lists this clonotype with a count of one. Just one base apart from a much larger clone, this may be a read error. The V and J genes are TRBV6-2 or TRBV6-3 and TRBJ2-5; 10 nucleotides line up with TRBD2. Germline assignment: CDR1 MNHEY and CDR2 SVGEGT. The CDR3 is 17 residues long. The CDR3 region has the DNA TGTTCCAGCAGTTACCCCGGACTAGCGGCCATCCGAGAGACCCAGTACTTC. This codes for CSSSYPGLAAIRETQYF.

The J gene is TRBJ2-1, the V gene TRBV2, with TRBD1 matching over 10 bases. The CDR3 length is 15 residues. Germline lookup yields CDR1 SNHLY and CDR2 FYNNEI. V dropped 6 bases and J dropped 4; count of bases not matched to a gene: 6. The CDR3 nucleotides are TGTGCCAGCAGAGACAGGGGGCCCGTGTACAATGAGCAGTTCTTC. This codes for CASRDRGPVYNEQFF. The complete variable domain, with remaining parts taken from reference TRBV2 and TRBJ2-1, reads EPEVTQTPSHQVTQMGQEVILRCVPISNHLYFYWYRQILGQKVEFLVSFYNNEISEKSEIFDDQFSVERPDGSNFTLKIRSTKLEDSAMYFCASRDRGPVYNEQFFGPGTRLTVL.

A note on this clonotype: One end of the junction varies from germline; a read error may be responsible. The chain recombines TRBV4-1 with TRBJ2-7, with D perhaps matching TRBD2 (6 bases). Per the germline V gene, CDR1 is MGHRA and CDR2 is YSYEKL. There are 16 residues in the CDR3. The CDR3, as DNA: TGTGCCAGCAGCCAAGCGGGCGGGGACTCCTCCTACGAGCAGTACTTC. Translated: CASSQAGGDSSYEQYF.

This clonotype was counted a few times. J is TRBJ2-1 and V is TRBV11-2, with 8 bases matching TRBD2. CDR1 is SGHAT and CDR2 is FQNNGV in the germline V gene. The CDR3 contains 17 residues. Unmatched junction bases numbered 11, after V lost 0 bases and J lost 7 bases. The CDR3, as DNA: TGTGCCAGCAGCTTAGATGTCGGCCAGCGGGGGAGAAATGAGCAGTTCTTC. Translation: CASSLDVGQRGRNEQFF. The variable domain in full, with the rest retrieved from reference TRBV11-2 and TRBJ2-1, is EAGVAQSPRYKIIEKRQSVAFWCNPISGHATLYWYQQILGQGPKLLIQFQNNGVVDDSQLPKDRFSAERLKGVDSTLKIQPAKLEDSAVYLCASSLDVGQRGRNEQFFGPGTRLTVL.

This clonotype was detected only a few times. In nucleotides, the CDR3 is TGTGCCAGCAGTTACCGGGGCAGGGGGCTGAGCTCTGGAAACACCATATATTTT. This gives the protein CASSYRGRGLSSGNTIYF. The chain uses TRBV6-5 and TRBJ1-3; 8 positions match TRBD1. Germline lookup yields CDR1 MNHEY and CDR2 SVGAGI. Germline trimming cut 2 bases from V and 0 bases from J; bases unmatched to any gene: 9. The CDR3 runs 18 residues.

This sequence joins TRBV12-3 or TRBV12-4 and TRBJ2-5; 8 bases fit TRBD2. With 6 bases clipped from V and 1 base from J, the junction kept 4 bases outside the gene matches. The CDR3 consists of 14 residues. CDR3 in DNA: TGTGCCAGCAGGATAGCGGGGCCCCAAGAGACCCAGTACTTC. This sequence encodes CASRIAGPQETQYF.

As to this clonotype: This may be a read error: a much more frequent sequence differs by one nucleotide. The chain couples TRBV3-1 to TRBJ2-7; 9 nucleotides line up with TRBD1. The CDR3 consists of 14 residues. V lost 3 bases to trimming and J lost 2 bases; unmatched junction nucleotides: 2. The V gene's germline CDR1 is LGHDT and CDR2 YNNKEL (reference sequence). In DNA, the CDR3 is TGTGCCAGCAGCCACCGGGACAGGGCCTACGAGCAGTACTTC. Its protein product is CASSHRDRAYEQYF.

V and J are TRBV11-2 and TRBJ2-7; D may be TRBD2 (5 bases). V lost 3 bases and J 1 base, leaving 10 bases between the germline ends. Germline CDR1 is SGHAT and CDR2 is FQNNGV. This CDR3 region has 14 residues. The CDR3 spells CASSFHGNSYEQYF. CDR3 coding DNA: TGTGCCAGCAGCTTCCACGGGAATTCCTACGAGCAGTACTTC.

Regarding this clonotype: A read error is possible here, since a much larger clone lies one base away. The chain is built from TRBV7-3 and TRBJ2-2; 11 nucleotides align to TRBD2. Germline V lookup: CDR1 SGHTA, CDR2 FQGTGA. The CDR3 consists of 17 residues. CDR3 DNA sequence: TGTGCCTGCAGCTTAAGAGGGACTAGCGGGAACACCGGGGAGCTGTTTTTT. This translates into CACSLRGTSGNTGELFF.

This chain joins TRBV7-9 and TRBJ1-1, with a tentative D call TRBD1 (5 bases). The V and J ends lost 1 base and 0 bases respectively, with 18 bases between them. Germline V lookup: CDR1 SEHNR, CDR2 FQNEAQ (reference sequence). This CDR3 contains 18 residues. The CDR3 here is CASSLGRSGGKMNTEAFF. The CDR3 bases are TGTGCCAGCAGCTTAGGAAGGTCGGGGGGGAAGATGAACACTGAAGCTTTCTTT.

The V gene is TRBV11-3, the J gene TRBJ2-2; 11 bases align to TRBD2. The V gene's germline CDR1 is SGHNT and CDR2 YENEEA. This CDR3 spans 16 amino acids. Trimming at V came to 5 bases and at J to 6 bases, leaving 8 bases not matched to a gene. The CDR3 region has the DNA TGTGCCAGCAGCCGAAATAGCGGGGGGGAAGCCGGGGAGCTGTTTTTT. Translating it yields CASSRNSGGEAGELFF.

On this clonotype: Likely a read error: the CDR3 ends without its conserved phenylalanine or tryptophan. The chain has TRBV2 and TRBJ2-5; the D is unclear. Germline lookup yields CDR1 SNHLY and CDR2 FYNNEI. The V end was cut by 5 bases, the J end by 2 bases, with 15 bases between. This CDR3 has 15 amino acids. The CDR3 here is CASSPNSVQQETQYL. In nucleotides, the CDR3 is TGTGCCAGCAGTCCTAACTCCGTTCAACAAGAGACCCAGTACTTA.

This clonotype was counted many times. V and J are TRBV12-3 or TRBV12-4 and TRBJ1-3, with 8 bases identical to TRBD1. Losses at the gene ends were 5 bases for V and 2 bases for J; bases not matched to a gene: 14. The CDR3 is 18 amino acids. The CDR3 reads CASSPGQGKAAAGNTIYF. CDR3 DNA: TGTGCCAGCAGTCCCGGACAGGGTAAGGCCGCCGCTGGAAACACCATATATTTT.

As for this clonotype: The junction departs from the called germline gene at one end, perhaps through a read error. Here the CDR3 DNA reads TGTGCTAGTGGTTTGGAAGGACTTCGCACTGAAGCTTTATTT. It translates to CASGLEGLRTEALF. The rearrangement links TRBV12-5 to TRBJ1-1; D gene uncertain. The CDR3 loop spans 14 amino acids. Per germline, CDR1 LGHNT and CDR2 FRNRAP.

This clonotype was detected many times. The genes are TRBV10-1 and TRBJ1-2; 9 bases agree with TRBD1. CDR1 is WNHNN, CDR2 SYGVQD, per germline (reference sequence). This CDR3 contains 13 residues. V was clipped by 6 bases and J by 7 bases; unmatched bases: 6. In DNA form, the CDR3 reads TGCGCCAGCAGCGCTACAGGGGGCGTTGGCTACACCTTC. This codes for CASSATGGVGYTF.

This clonotype was seen many times. The chain links TRBV7-2 to TRBJ2-7, with 11 bases identical to TRBD2. Trimming cost V 2 bases and J 0 bases; bases outside gene matches: 6. There are 17 residues in the CDR3. Germline CDR1 reads SGHTA; CDR2 reads FQGNSA. The CDR3 reads CASSLRGLAVSSYEQYF. CDR3 nucleotide sequence: TGTGCCAGCAGCTTACGGGGACTAGCGGTGAGCTCCTACGAGCAGTACTTC.

On this clonotype: A clone one base away is much larger, so this may be a read error. The conserved phenylalanine or tryptophan is not found at the CDR3 terminus, so this likely reflects a read error. The gene calls are TRBV7-3 and TRBJ1-5; tentatively, D is TRBD1 (5 bases). Trimming stripped 7 bases from V and 4 bases from J, with 11 bases between. Looked up from germline, CDR1 is SGHTA and CDR2 is FQGTGA. The CDR3 is made up of 13 amino acids. CDR3 protein: CASNVGGNQPQHL. The DNA for the CDR3 is TGTGCCAGCAACGTGGGGGGGAATCAGCCCCAGCATTTG.

In regard to this clonotype: This may come from a read error, since a much larger clone is one base off. The gene calls are TRBV7-2 and TRBJ1-2, with D perhaps matching TRBD1 (6 bases). CDR1 and CDR2 (germline): SGHTA, FQGNSA. V shed 5 bases and J shed 7 bases, with 14 bases lying between them. The CDR3 is 13 residues long. CDR3 residues: CASSPPGGLGYTF. In nucleotides, the CDR3 is TGTGCCAGCAGCCCTCCCGGGGGGCTTGGCTACACCTTC.

A remark on this clonotype: Just one base apart from a much larger clone, this may be a read error. This chain joins TRBV6-8 and TRBJ2-7, with 7 bases fitting TRBD2. The CDR3 sequence is 16 residues long. The germline V gene encodes CDR1 MNHGY and CDR2 SAAAGT. The CDR3 DNA reads as TGTGCCAGCCGTTACGAGGGAGGGTCAGGAGGCTACGAGCAGTACTTC. Translated: CASRYEGGSGGYEQYF.

The rearrangement uses TRBV5-6 and TRBJ2-7; 9 bases are shared with TRBD1. Germline V gene sequence: CDR1 SGHDT, CDR2 YYEEEE. The ends lost 1 base at V and 5 bases at J; junction bases unmatched: 4. This CDR3 comprises 14 residues. The CDR3 reads CASSLSGTGNEQYF. The CDR3 nucleotides are TGTGCCAGCAGCTTGTCCGGGACAGGGAACGAGCAGTACTTC. The variable domain in full, completed from reference TRBV5-6 and TRBJ2-7, reads DAGVTQSPTHLIKTRGQQVTLRCSPKSGHDTVSWYQQALGQGPQFIFQYYEEEERQRGNFPDRFSGHQFPNYSSELNVNALLLGDSALYLCASSLSGTGNEQYFGPGTRLTVT.

This clonotype was seen a handful of times. For the CDR3, the DNA is TGTGCCAGCAGGGCTTCACAGGGGAACCGGCAGCCCCAGCATTTT. Protein sequence: CASRASQGNRQPQHF. The gene calls are TRBV6-1 and TRBJ1-5; 7 bases align to TRBD1. The junction had 12 bases not matched to a gene; V was cut back by 6 bases and J by 7 bases. There are 15 residues in the CDR3. Per the germline V gene, CDR1 is MNHNS and CDR2 is SASEGT.

J is TRBJ2-2 and V is TRBV7-9; the D call may be TRBD1 or TRBD2 (5 bases each). The V and J ends lost 2 bases and 0 bases respectively, with 10 bases between them. Germline CDR1 reads SEHNR; CDR2 reads FQNEAQ (reference sequence). This CDR3 spans 16 amino acids. CDR3 nucleotide sequence: TGTGCCAGCAGCTTAACTGGGGACGCGAACACCGGGGAGCTGTTTTTT. Its protein is CASSLTGDANTGELFF. Together with reference TRBV7-9 and TRBJ2-2, the CDR3 gives the full variable domain: DTGVSQNPRHKITKRGQNVTFRCDPISEHNRLYWYRQTLGQGPEFLTYFQNEAQLEKSRLLSDRFSAERPKGSFSTLEIQRTEQGDSAMYLCASSLTGDANTGELFFGEGSRLTVL.